The 24 T cell receptor beta chains reported below all come from one sample, sequenced in a study of T cells in Graves' hyperthyroidism and ophthalmopathy. RNA transcripts gave rise to amplified TCR beta CDR3 regions. An initial round of RT-PCR targeting the TCR CDR3 relied on the HTBI primer set. TCRdb itself ran the multiplex PCR reads through MiXCR, one entry per CDR3 protein. The sample consists of about 350,000 distinct CDR3 sequences, around 15% of them appearing once. Sequencing was carried out using blood. The receptor set was obtained from a middle-aged woman with Graves' ophthalmopathy.

This clonotype was detected ten times or more. The J gene is TRBJ2-3, the V gene TRBV4-2; 8 positions agree with TRBD2. The CDR3 sequence is 14 residues long. Germline-derived CDR1 and CDR2 are LGHNA and YNFKEQ. With 5 bases clipped from V and 1 base from J, the junction kept 2 bases outside the gene matches. The CDR3: CASSMTSGTDTQYF. As DNA, the CDR3 is TGTGCCAGCAGCATGACTAGCGGCACAGATACGCAGTATTTT.

CDR3 residues: CASSSGLVGELFF. CDR3 coding DNA: TGTGCCAGCAGCTCGGGACTCGTCGGGGAGCTGTTTTTT. The chain joins TRBV11-3 to TRBJ2-2, with D perhaps matching TRBD2 (6 bases). CDR3 length: 13 amino acids. Trimming removed 4 bases at V and 7 bases at J, with 10 bases between. CDR1 is SGHNT, CDR2 YENEEA, per germline.

This clonotype showed up many times. The chain links TRBV5-1 to TRBJ2-3; 7 positions agree with TRBD1. CDR3 length: 14 amino acids. The V and J ends lost 3 bases and 5 bases, in that order; junction bases with no gene match: 6. Germline V gene sequence: CDR1 SGHRS, CDR2 YFSETQ. The CDR3 DNA reads as TGCGCCAGCAGCTCACGGACAGGCGGAGATACGCAGTATTTT. Protein sequence: CASSSRTGGDTQYF.

As regards this clonotype: This may be a read error, as it is one base from a much larger clone. J is TRBJ2-5 and V is TRBV28, with D tentatively TRBD2 (5 bases). The CDR3 contains 14 residues. The V gene's germline CDR1 is MDHEN and CDR2 SYDVKM. The CDR3 sequence is CASTARARQETQHF. CDR3 sequence (DNA): TGTGCCAGCACAGCGAGGGCACGACAAGAGACCCAGCACTTC.

This clonotype occurred many times. V usage is TRBV24-1 and J usage is TRBJ1-1, with D hard to call. Germline V gives CDR1 KGHDR, CDR2 SFDVKD. This CDR3 spans 14 amino acids. V lost 2 bases, J lost 3 bases, and 9 bases lay in between. CDR3 in DNA: TGTGCCACCAGTGATTCGGAGAGCGACACTGAAGCTTTCTTT. Translation gives CATSDSESDTEAFF.

This clonotype was seen ten or more times. The V call is TRBV20-1, the J call TRBJ2-3; TRBD2 agrees at 11 bases. Germline V CDR1 and CDR2: DFQATT, SNEGSKA (reference sequence). Trimming took 5 bases from V and 7 from J; bases not matched to a gene: 11. The CDR3 consists of 15 residues. The DNA for the CDR3 is TGCAGTGCTTGCCCTGGGACTAGCGGTTCCAATACGCAGTATTTT. Amino acid sequence: CSACPGTSGSNTQYF.

In this sample, this clonotype turned up many times. This chain joins TRBV6-1 and TRBJ1-2; 9 positions match TRBD1. Germline lookup yields CDR1 MNHNS and CDR2 SASEGT. This CDR3 has 14 residues. Trimming removed 6 bases from V and 5 bases from J; junction bases left unmatched: 7. The CDR3 loop reads CASRRQGEAYGYTF. Written as DNA, the CDR3 is TGTGCCAGCAGACGACAGGGGGAAGCTTATGGCTACACCTTC.

In this sample, this clonotype turned up many times. The chain couples TRBV15 to TRBJ2-3; D gene ambiguous. CDR3 length: 13 residues. In germline, CDR1 is LNHNV, CDR2 YYDKDF (reference sequence). The V and J ends lost 8 bases and 7 bases respectively, with 16 bases between them. The CDR3: CATESRGLNTQYF. The CDR3 region has the DNA TGTGCCACCGAATCTCGAGGCTTGAATACGCAGTATTTT.

The chain is built from TRBV4-1 and TRBJ2-7; no clear D. Germline values: CDR1 MGHRA, CDR2 YSYEKL. The CDR3 has 13 residues. V was shortened by 1 base and J by 3 bases, with 7 bases between the two germline ends. The CDR3 loop is CASSQVLFYEQYF. In DNA, the CDR3 is TGCGCCAGCAGCCAAGTCCTCTTCTACGAGCAGTACTTC.

V usage is TRBV10-2 and J usage is TRBJ2-7; TRBD2 matches 9 bases. The CDR3 has 13 amino acids. In germline, CDR1 is WSHSY, CDR2 SAAADI. After removal of 6 bases from V and 5 bases from J, the junction contained 5 bases not matched to a gene. The CDR3 reads CASSTGTSHEQYF. The CDR3 DNA sequence: TGCGCCAGCAGCACCGGGACTAGCCACGAGCAGTACTTC.

This clonotype was recorded at least ten times. The J gene is TRBJ1-1, the V gene TRBV12-3 or TRBV12-4, with D unresolved. The length of the CDR3 is 13 residues. V shed 2 bases and J shed 3 bases, with 7 bases lying between them. The CDR3 is CASSLKPDTEAFF. The CDR3 nucleotides read TGTGCCAGCAGTTTAAAACCGGACACTGAAGCTTTCTTT.

The genes are TRBV18 and TRBJ1-4; D perhaps matches TRBD1 (6 bases). From germline, CDR1 is KGHSH and CDR2 LQKENI. Trimming took off 6 bases at V and 3 bases at J, with 14 bases between the two ends. This CDR3 region has 15 residues. The CDR3 bases are TGTGCCAGCTCGCCGTTGGGGGCCTCTAATGAAAAACTGTTTTTT. Protein sequence: CASSPLGASNEKLFF.

The V call is TRBV19, the J call TRBJ2-2, with 7 bases fitting TRBD1. The V segment lost 7 bases and the J segment 5 bases; nucleotides outside the gene matches: 10. Germline CDR1 reads LNHDA; CDR2 reads SQIVND (reference sequence). The CDR3 totals 15 residues. The CDR3 here is CASNRKGADTGELFF. The CDR3 DNA is TGTGCCAGTAATCGGAAGGGGGCCGATACCGGGGAGCTGTTTTTT.

In this sample, this clonotype turned up many times. This sequence joins TRBV29-1 and TRBJ2-7; 11 bases match TRBD2. The CDR3 totals 13 residues. The germline gives CDR1 SQVTM, CDR2 ANQGSEA. With V trimmed by 4 bases and J by 9 bases, 8 bases remained unmatched. The CDR3 here is CSVVLAGEWSQYF. The DNA for the CDR3 is TGCAGCGTTGTACTAGCGGGAGAGTGGTCGCAGTACTTC.

The chain couples TRBV30 to TRBJ2-1, with 7 bases that match TRBD2. The CDR3 spans 13 residues. Germline V gene sequence: CDR1 GTSNPN, CDR2 SVGIG (reference sequence). The CDR3 region has the DNA TGTGCACATAGCGGGTCCCCTCCTCGCGAGCAGTTCTTC. It translates to CAHSGSPPREQFF.

Details on this clonotype: Being one base from a much bigger clone, this may be a read error. The rearrangement links TRBV15 to TRBJ2-5, with unresolved D. This CDR3 contains 12 residues. The germline V gene has CDR1 LNHNV and CDR2 YYDKDF (reference sequence). V shed 2 bases and J shed 5 bases, with 6 bases lying between them. The CDR3 DNA is TGTGCCACCAGCAGAATGAGGGAGACCCAGTACTTC. This gives the protein CATSRMRETQYF.

This clonotype was counted at least ten times. This chain links TRBV6-1 with TRBJ2-7, with D perhaps matching TRBD1 or TRBD2 (6 bases each). CDR1 and CDR2 from the germline V gene are MNHNS and SASEGT. This CDR3 has 16 residues. V lost 5 bases to trimming and J lost 0 bases, with 17 bases between them. CDR3 nucleotide sequence: TGTGCCAGCAGTCAGATTGGGGGGCCAAGCTCCTACGAGCAGTACTTC. Its translation: CASSQIGGPSSYEQYF.

The sample holds many counts of this clonotype. V is TRBV12-3 or TRBV12-4 and J is TRBJ1-5, with no clear D. The V gene lost 5 bases and the J gene lost 3 bases, with 14 bases spanning the gap. The CDR3 is made up of 15 amino acids. CDR3 protein: CASSHDGSINQPQHF. The CDR3 nucleotides are TGTGCCAGCAGTCACGACGGATCAATCAATCAGCCCCAGCATTTT.

The chain employs TRBV29-1 and TRBJ2-1, with a tentative D call TRBD2 (5 bases). From germline, CDR1 is SQVTM and CDR2 ANQGSEA. V lost 7 bases and J 5 bases, leaving 12 bases between the germline ends. CDR3 length equals 12 residues. CDR3 in DNA: TGCAGCGCTTTGGGAGACCACAATGAGCAGTTCTTC. The encoded protein is CSALGDHNEQFF.

The V call is TRBV7-8, the J call TRBJ2-7; 13 bases are shared with TRBD2. Germline CDR1 and CDR2: SGHVS and FQNEAQ. This CDR3 spans 17 amino acids. The ends lost 5 bases at V and 1 base at J; junction bases unmatched: 8. The CDR3 nucleotides are TGTGCCAGCAGCGTCACTAGCGGGGGGGCCGCATCCTACGAGCAGTACTTC. This encodes CASSVTSGGAASYEQYF.

The genes are TRBV19 and TRBJ1-1, with 9 bases that match TRBD1. V gave up 4 bases and J gave up 4 bases; unmatched junction bases: 7. There are 15 residues in the CDR3. CDR1 LNHDA and CDR2 SQIVND come from the germline V gene (reference sequence). DNA of the CDR3: TGTGCCAGTAGTACCCTCCTACAGGGGGCCACTGAAGCTTTCTTT. Its translation is CASSTLLQGATEAFF.

This clonotype was observed a few times. The chain combines TRBV3-1 with TRBJ2-1; unclear D gene. The CDR3 covers 16 residues. Germline-derived CDR1 and CDR2 are LGHDT and YNNKEL (reference sequence). V shed 1 base and J shed 7 bases, with 17 bases lying between them. The CDR3 reads CASSQGRGWLRNEQFF. Written as DNA, the CDR3 is TGTGCCAGCAGCCAAGGTAGAGGCTGGTTAAGAAATGAGCAGTTCTTC.

This clonotype was counted many times. This rearrangement joins TRBV6-1 to TRBJ1-2, with 7 bases matching TRBD1. This CDR3 is built from 15 residues. The germline V gene has CDR1 MNHNS and CDR2 SASEGT. V was clipped by 3 bases and J by 7 bases; unmatched bases: 11. Here the CDR3 DNA reads TGTGCCAGCAGTGACCGTAAGACAGGGTCTCGTGGCTACACCTTC. It yields the protein CASSDRKTGSRGYTF.

The sample holds a few counts of this clonotype. The rearrangement uses TRBV20-1 and TRBJ2-5, with a weak D call TRBD2 (5 bases). This CDR3 spans 14 amino acids. The V gene's germline CDR1 is DFQATT and CDR2 SNEGSKA (reference sequence). Trimming pared 0 bases from V and 5 bases from J, leaving 13 bases between. The CDR3 loop reads CSARDQRGGETQYF. The CDR3 nucleotides read TGCAGTGCTAGAGATCAACGGGGTGGGGAGACCCAGTACTTC.